These 22 T cell receptor delta chains were all obtained from the same sample, sequenced in a study of gamma-delta chains in newborns, infants, children. TCRdb re-called clones from the reads via CATT. The sample consists of 14,000 to 15,000 delta-chain clones, roughly 7% of them appearing once. Material for sequencing was blood. These receptors were collected from a child who was a newborn, infant or young child, either healthy, febrile or measles-vaccinated (not recorded which).

There are a few counts of this clone. This chain uses TRDV2 with TRDJ3; 7 nucleotides align to TRDD3. The CDR3 extends over 19 amino acids. CDR1 is GEAIGNYY, CDR2 EKD, per germline. J lost 0 bases, V lost 3 bases, and 10 bases had no gene match. CDR3 DNA sequence: TGTGCCTGTGACCTATCAACTGGGGACCTCTCCTGGGACACCCGACAGATGTTTTTC. Translation gives CACDLSTGDLSWDTRQMFF.

This chain uses TRDV2 with TRDJ3; 13 nucleotides agree with TRDD3. V gave up 3 bases and J gave up 2 bases; unmatched junction bases: 3. The CDR3 length is 18 residues. Germline lookup yields CDR1 GEAIGNYY and CDR2 EKD. CDR3 nucleotide sequence: TGTGCCTGTGACGCAACTGGGGGATACGCCTGGGACACCCGACAGATGTTTTTC. Protein: CACDATGGYAWDTRQMFF.

This clone was counted a few times. This chain joins TRDV2 and TRDJ3, with 9 bases lining up with TRDD3. This CDR3 has 19 residues. Losses at the gene ends were 3 bases for V and 0 bases for J; bases not matched to a gene: 8. Germline values: CDR1 GEAIGNYY, CDR2 EKD. This CDR3 reads CACDSLLGDRSWDTRQMFF. CDR3 in DNA: TGTGCCTGTGACTCCCTACTGGGGGACCGCTCCTGGGACACCCGACAGATGTTTTTC.

With respect to this clone: The TCRdb protein, from a much larger clone, departs from this DNA's translation at residue 3, likely by read error; the protein shown derives from the DNA. This chain joins TRDV2 and TRDJ3; TRDD3 aligns across 9 bases. This CDR3 region has 18 residues. Germline lookup yields CDR1 GEAIGNYY and CDR2 EKD. The CDR3 bases are TGTGCCAGTGACAAAATACTGGGGGACTCCTGGGACACCCGACAGATGTTTTTC. Translation: CASDKILGDSWDTRQMFF.

This clone was seen repeatedly, ten times or more. Other DNA sequences in this specimen translate into the identical CDR3. The chain recombines TRDV2 with TRDJ1; TRDD3 matches 11 bases. Germline V gene lookup returns CDR1 GEAIGNYY and CDR2 EKD. This CDR3 has 13 residues. The V and J ends lost 4 bases and 4 bases, in that order; junction bases with no gene match: 1. The CDR3 region has the DNA TGTGCCTGTGATACTGGGGGATACGATAAACTCATCTTT. Protein product: CACDTGGYDKLIF.

This clone was seen a single time. A much larger clone is a single base away; this may be a read error. At the DNA level, this CDR3 is encoded by other sequences in the same sample as well. V usage is TRDV2 and J usage is TRDJ3, with 11 bases fitting TRDD3. The CDR3 extends over 20 amino acids. Per germline, CDR1 GEAIGNYY and CDR2 EKD. In nucleotides, the CDR3 is TGTGCCTGTGACACCGTACTGGGGGATAAGGGCTCCTGGGACACCCGCCAGATGTTTTTC. Encoded protein: CACDTVLGDKGSWDTRQMFF.

This clone ranks as medium-sized. Additional DNA sequences in this sample encode the identical CDR3. This chain uses TRDV2 with TRDJ3, with a possible D match to TRDD3 (6 bases). V dropped 0 bases and J dropped 0 bases, with 8 bases sitting between them. Germline V lookup: CDR1 GEAIGNYY, CDR2 EKD. There are 17 residues in the CDR3. This CDR3 is CACDTWGPSWDTRQMFF. The CDR3 DNA is TGTGCCTGTGACACCTGGGGGCCCTCCTGGGACACCCGACAGATGTTTTTC.

The V and J genes are TRDV2 and TRDJ2, with 8 bases that match TRDD3. V trimming: 1 base; J trimming: 4 bases; junction bases outside the gene matches: 4. This CDR3 region has 15 residues. Looked up from germline, CDR1 is GEAIGNYY and CDR2 is EKD. CDR3 protein: CACDTVGDGTAQLFF. The CDR3 DNA reads as TGTGCCTGTGACACGGTGGGGGATGGGACAGCACAACTCTTCTTT.

The gene calls are TRDV2 and TRDJ1; tentative D call: TRDD3 (6 bases). Germline CDR1 is GEAIGNYY and CDR2 is EKD. V lost 3 bases, J lost 0 bases, and 10 bases lay in between. The CDR3 consists of 14 residues. For the CDR3, the DNA is TGTGCCTGTGACGAGGTGGGGGACACCGATAAACTCATCTTT. It is translated as CACDEVGDTDKLIF.

In its sample, this clone ranks as medium-sized (0.01 to 0.1%). A much larger clone is a single base away; this may be a read error. This same CDR3 is encoded by further DNA sequences in the sample. The chain has TRDV2 and TRDJ3, with 8 bases aligning to TRDD3. The junction had 2 bases not matched to a gene; V was cut back by 0 bases and J by 2 bases. The CDR3 loop spans 17 amino acids. The germline gives CDR1 GEAIGNYY, CDR2 EKD. CDR3 coding DNA: TGTGCCTGTGACACCGCGGGGGATACCTGGGACACCCGACAGATGTTTTTC. Translating gives CACDTAGDTWDTRQMFF.

With respect to this clone: Being one base from a much bigger clone, this may be a read error. The identical CDR3 is also encoded by other nucleotide sequences in the sample. V and J are TRDV2 and TRDJ3; 13 positions match TRDD3. The germline V gene encodes CDR1 GEAIGNYY and CDR2 EKD. The CDR3 has 19 amino acids. CDR3 nucleotides: TGTGCCTGTGACAAAGTACTGGGGGATACGCGGTGGGACACCCGGCAGATGTTTTTC. Translating it yields CACDKVLGDTRWDTRQMFF.

The chain couples TRDV2 to TRDJ3, with 11 bases identical to TRDD3. Germline V CDR1 and CDR2: GEAIGNYY, EKD. J lost 2 bases, V lost 3 bases, and 8 bases had no gene match. The CDR3 consists of 19 residues. The CDR3 DNA is TGTGCCTGTGACCCACTGGGGGATAAGAGCACCTGGGACACCCGACAGATGTTTTTC. Protein: CACDPLGDKSTWDTRQMFF.

The sample holds a few counts of this clone. The V and J genes are TRDV2 and TRDJ3; 9 bases agree with TRDD3. Germline assignment: CDR1 GEAIGNYY and CDR2 EKD. With 3 bases clipped from V and 0 bases from J, the junction kept 8 bases outside the gene matches. The CDR3 totals 19 residues. CDR3 protein: CACDPLGDGASWDTRQMFF. The DNA for the CDR3 is TGTGCCTGTGACCCTCTGGGGGATGGCGCCTCCTGGGACACCCGACAGATGTTTTTC.

This clone was seen more than once but under ten times. This sequence joins TRDV2 and TRDJ3; 8 bases are a match to TRDD3. The CDR3 totals 19 residues. Trimming removed 0 bases from V and 0 bases from J; junction bases left unmatched: 6. Germline V CDR1 and CDR2: GEAIGNYY, EKD. CDR3 residues: CACDTGSWGSSWDTRQMFF. The CDR3 region has the DNA TGTGCCTGTGACACCGGGTCCTGGGGGAGCTCCTGGGACACCCGACAGATGTTTTTC.

The table lists this clone with a few counts. This DNA's translation differs at residue 3 from TCRdb's protein, which comes from a much larger clone; a read error is likely, and the protein shown is translated from the DNA. The rearrangement links TRDV2 to TRDJ3, with 9 bases lining up with TRDD3. The CDR3 is made up of 18 amino acids. The germline V gene has CDR1 GEAIGNYY and CDR2 EKD. The CDR3 sequence: CAYDTVLGDSWDTRQMFF. CDR3 DNA sequence: TGTGCCTATGACACCGTACTGGGGGACTCCTGGGACACCCGACAGATGTTTTTC.

The sample holds a few counts of this clone. A junction boundary mismatches the germline segment, possibly from a read error. The chain carries TRDV2 and TRDJ3; 9 positions match TRDD3. In germline, CDR1 is GEAIGNYY, CDR2 EKD. The CDR3 runs 19 residues. CDR3 sequence (DNA): TGTGCCCGTGACGAGTACTGGGGGACCTACTCCTGGGACACCCGGCAGATGTTTTTC. This translates into CARDEYWGTYSWDTRQMFF.

This chain connects TRDV2 to TRDJ1, with TRDD3 matching over 9 bases. Per the germline V gene, CDR1 is GEAIGNYY and CDR2 is EKD. V gave up 0 bases and J gave up 4 bases; unmatched junction bases: 5. This CDR3 contains 15 residues. Written as DNA, the CDR3 is TGTGCCTGTGACACCTGGGGGATAAACAGCGATAAACTCATCTTT. Protein product: CACDTWGINSDKLIF.

This sequence joins TRDV2 and TRDJ1, with 10 bases lining up with TRDD3. The length of the CDR3 is 16 residues. CDR1 GEAIGNYY and CDR2 EKD come from the germline V gene. After removal of 4 bases from V and 5 bases from J, the junction contained 12 bases not matched to a gene. The CDR3 DNA is TGTGCCTGTGAGCCTCTGGGGGATAATCGACGAGATAAACTCATCTTT. This gives the protein CACEPLGDNRRDKLIF.

The chain combines TRDV2 with TRDJ3, with 7 bases matching TRDD3. The CDR3 totals 21 residues. Losses at the gene ends were 4 bases for V and 0 bases for J; bases not matched to a gene: 17. Germline CDR1 is GEAIGNYY and CDR2 is EKD. The CDR3 coding sequence is TGTGCCTGTGAAAGTATACTGGAGGATACGAGGAGCTCCTGGGACACCCGACAGATGTTTTTC. Amino acid sequence: CACESILEDTRSSWDTRQMFF.

This clone was counted only a few times. This sequence joins TRDV1 and TRDJ2; 12 bases agree with TRDD3. Looked up from germline, CDR1 is TSWWSYY and CDR2 is QGS. Unmatched junction bases numbered 15, after V lost 4 bases and J lost 0 bases. The CDR3 runs to 21 residues. CDR3 bases: TGTGCTCTTGGGGCTTCCCTTCCTGGGGGATACGCGGGAGCTTTGACAGCACAACTCTTCTTT. Translated, it gives CALGASLPGGYAGALTAQLFF.

This clone was picked up a small number of times. Relative to the germline gene, one junction end is altered; a read error may explain this. The rearrangement links TRDV2 to TRDJ3; 12 positions match TRDD3. Per the germline V gene, CDR1 is GEAIGNYY and CDR2 is EKD. CDR3 length: 19 residues. CDR3 DNA sequence: TGTGCCTGTGACCCCATACTGGGGGATACATCCTGGGACACCCGACAGACGTTTTTC. Its translation is CACDPILGDTSWDTRQTFF.

On this clone: Other DNA sequences in the sample encode the same CDR3. V gene TRDV2 combines with J gene TRDJ3; the match to TRDD3 covers 13 bases. This CDR3 has 20 residues. The V gene's germline CDR1 is GEAIGNYY and CDR2 EKD. V trimming: 1 base; J trimming: 2 bases; junction bases outside the gene matches: 7. CDR3 DNA sequence: TGTGCCTGTGACACGGTACTGGGGGATACGCGGGCCTGGGACACCCGACAGATGTTTTTC. It is translated as CACDTVLGDTRAWDTRQMFF.